Shown below are 18 T cell receptor beta chains from a single sample sequenced in a study of cytomegalovirus exposure and HLA in healthy donors. 13 Jbeta primers and 60 Vbeta primers were used for the PCR. Produced via immunoSEQ multiplex PCR; TCRdb's table is partial and in-frame only. The sample lists tens of thousands of clones, less than 80% occurring once. The sample was PBMCs. These receptors all stem from a woman in her thirties or forties in good health and CMV-seronegative.

The V call is TRBV30, the J call TRBJ1-2; TRBD1 is a possible D gene (6 bases). Germline V gives CDR1 GTSNPN, CDR2 SVGIG (reference sequence). The germline V and J ends were trimmed by 5 bases and 2 bases, with 9 bases remaining between them. The CDR3 has 12 residues. In DNA form, the CDR3 reads TGTGCCTGGGCCGGACAGAACTATGGCTACACCTTC. Protein product: CAWAGQNYGYTF.

The chain is built from TRBV5-6 and TRBJ1-1, with D possibly being TRBD1 (5 bases). With 0 bases removed from V and 4 bases from J, the gap between germline ends came to 7 bases. The CDR3 has 13 amino acids. Germline CDR1 reads SGHDT; CDR2 reads YYEEEE. The DNA of the CDR3 is TGTGCCAGCAGCTTGGTAAGGGGCACTGAAGCTTTCTTT. It translates to CASSLVRGTEAFF.

The chain carries TRBV4-3 and TRBJ2-7, with D possibly TRBD1 on 6 matching bases. V lost 0 bases and J 1 base, leaving 16 bases between the germline ends. The germline V gene encodes CDR1 LGHNA and CDR2 YSLEER. CDR3 length equals 17 residues. In DNA form, the CDR3 reads TGCGCCAGCAGCCAAGATCGGTGGCAGGGGTCTTCCTACGAGCAGTACTTC. It translates to CASSQDRWQGSSYEQYF.

V usage is TRBV6-6 and J usage is TRBJ1-2; 7 bases align to TRBD1. Per the germline V gene, CDR1 is MNHNY and CDR2 is SVGAGI (reference sequence). The V segment lost 2 bases and the J segment 5 bases; nucleotides outside the gene matches: 8. This CDR3 has 15 amino acids. The CDR3 DNA reads as TGTGCCAGCAGTTACCAAGGGGGCCTGACATATGGCTACACCTTC. The encoded protein is CASSYQGGLTYGYTF.

The gene calls are TRBV4-3 and TRBJ2-3; 7 nucleotides agree with TRBD1. V trimming: 2 bases; J trimming: 1 base; junction bases outside the gene matches: 6. Germline CDR1 LGHNA, CDR2 YSLEER. The CDR3 extends over 16 amino acids. The CDR3 region is CASSQNRGVGTDTQYF. The CDR3 DNA follows: TGCGCCAGCAGCCAAAACAGGGGAGTCGGCACAGATACGCAGTATTTT.

This chain connects TRBV29-1 to TRBJ1-2, with TRBD1 matching over 9 bases. CDR1 is SQVTM and CDR2 is ANQGSEA in the germline V gene. The junction had 13 bases not matched to a gene; V was cut back by 3 bases and J by 8 bases. The length of the CDR3 is 15 residues. The CDR3 bases are TGCAGCGTTGAGAGGGGTCGGGACAGGGCGTTAGGCTACACCTTC. Protein: CSVERGRDRALGYTF.

The rearrangement joins TRBV5-1 to TRBJ1-5, with D maybe TRBD1 (6 bases). The CDR3 covers 15 residues. V was cut by 1 base and J by 2 bases, with 10 bases left in between. CDR1 and CDR2 from the germline V gene are SGHRS and YFSETQ. CDR3 sequence: CASSLMAGGNQPQHF. In nucleotides, the CDR3 is TGCGCCAGCAGCTTGATGGCAGGGGGCAATCAGCCCCAGCATTTT.

The rearrangement links TRBV7-9 to TRBJ1-3; no clear D gene. This CDR3 spans 13 amino acids. Trimming shortened V by 2 bases and J by 4 bases, and 6 bases separated the two germline ends. CDR1 SEHNR and CDR2 FQNEAQ come from the germline V gene (reference sequence). CDR3 sequence (DNA): TGTGCCAGCAGCTTATCCATCGGAAACACCATATATTTT. This gives the protein CASSLSIGNTIYF.

V gene TRBV19 combines with J gene TRBJ1-2; TRBD1 matches at 7 bases. The CDR3 runs to 14 residues. J was trimmed by 3 bases and V by 5 bases; bases with no gene match: 6. Germline V CDR1 and CDR2: LNHDA, SQIVND (reference sequence). The CDR3 protein is CASSRQGVDYGYTF. CDR3 coding DNA: TGTGCCAGTAGTCGACAGGGAGTAGACTATGGCTACACCTTC.

This clone appeared a single time. The chain couples TRBV5-4 to TRBJ2-2; tentative D call: TRBD1 (5 bases). CDR3 length equals 14 residues. V dropped 10 bases and J dropped 1 base, with 14 bases sitting between them. Germline V CDR1 and CDR2: SGHNT, YYREEE (reference sequence). Here the CDR3 reads CAWWGGQNTGELFF. Here the CDR3 DNA reads TGTGCCTGGTGGGGCGGTCAGAACACCGGGGAGCTGTTTTTT.

The chain employs TRBV6-5 and TRBJ2-3, with 10 bases matching TRBD1. CDR1 is MNHEY and CDR2 is SVGAGI in the germline V gene. The junction had 4 bases not matched to a gene; V was cut back by 6 bases and J by 4 bases. CDR3 length: 14 residues. The CDR3: CASSRDRGPDTQYF. In nucleotides, the CDR3 is TGTGCCAGCAGCCGGGACAGGGGCCCAGATACGCAGTATTTT.

This clone was recorded once. The chain recombines TRBV6-4 with TRBJ2-3, with D uncertain. Germline V CDR1 and CDR2: MRHNA, SNTAGT. This CDR3 spans 13 amino acids. V was cut by 4 bases and J by 1 base, with 6 bases left in between. The CDR3 bases are TGTGCCAGCAGTGCTGTTGGCACAGATACGCAGTATTTT. Its translation: CASSAVGTDTQYF.

The J gene is TRBJ2-1, the V gene TRBV29-1, with a tentative D call TRBD1 (6 bases). The CDR3 extends over 17 amino acids. In germline, CDR1 is SQVTM, CDR2 ANQGSEA. Trimming removed 5 bases at V and 0 bases at J, with 20 bases between. As DNA, the CDR3 is TGCAGCGTTCCGCCAACGGACAGAAGGAGCTCCTACAATGAGCAGTTCTTC. Translated, it gives CSVPPTDRRSSYNEQFF.

The J gene is TRBJ1-3, the V gene TRBV2; TRBD1 matches 10 bases. In germline, CDR1 is SNHLY, CDR2 FYNNEI. The CDR3 runs 15 residues. V lost 3 bases and J lost 4; bases outside the gene matches: 3. This chain's CDR3 is CASSETGGSGNTIYF. The DNA for the CDR3 is TGTGCCAGCAGTGAGACAGGGGGCTCAGGAAACACCATATATTTT.

The V and J genes are TRBV9 and TRBJ1-2; D gene uncertain. The CDR3 has 16 residues. Trimming stripped 3 bases from V and 4 bases from J, with 19 bases between. CDR1 is SGDLS and CDR2 is YYNGEE in the germline V gene. The CDR3 is CASSARVSGWSYGYTF. The CDR3 nucleotides are TGTGCCAGCAGCGCAAGAGTTTCCGGGTGGAGCTATGGCTACACCTTC. Variable domain in full (rest from reference TRBV9 and TRBJ1-2): DSGVTQTPKHLITATGQRVTLRCSPRSGDLSVYWYQQSLDQGLQFLIQYYNGEERAKGNILERFSAQQFPDLHSELNLSSLELGDSALYFCASSARVSGWSYGYTFGSGTRLTVV.

The chain employs TRBV6-1 and TRBJ1-2, with D hard to call. The germline V gene has CDR1 MNHNS and CDR2 SASEGT. V gave up 3 bases and J gave up 13 bases, with 9 bases separating them. This CDR3 has 10 amino acids. The CDR3 sequence: CASSEGGSTF. Here the CDR3 DNA reads TGTGCCAGCAGTGAGGGAGGTAGCACCTTC.

A few counts support this clone. The chain uses TRBV5-1 and TRBJ2-5; 8 nucleotides agree with TRBD2. The V and J ends lost 2 bases and 1 base, in that order; junction bases with no gene match: 10. The CDR3 loop spans 17 amino acids. Germline V gene sequence: CDR1 SGHRS, CDR2 YFSETQ. The CDR3 DNA sequence: TGCGCCAGCAGCTTCGCGCCGGGACTAGGAGCCCAAGAGACCCAGTACTTC. Its translation is CASSFAPGLGAQETQYF.

The chain has TRBV7-9 and TRBJ2-1; a weak D match, TRBD1 (5 bases). CDR3 length: 14 residues. V was trimmed by 0 bases and J by 8 bases, leaving 11 bases between them. Germline CDR1 reads SEHNR; CDR2 reads FQNEAQ (reference sequence). CDR3: CASSLAFRVDEQFF. CDR3 DNA: TGTGCCAGCAGCTTAGCGTTCAGGGTCGATGAGCAGTTCTTC.